Shown below are 20 T cell receptor beta chains from a single sample sequenced in a study of PD-1 blockade in classical Hodgkin lymphoma. Sequencing was performed with immunoSEQ multiplex PCR; in TCRdb, only in-frame clones are kept and a portion is missing. The sample has roughly 10,000 clones; 70% to 90% are singletons. Time point of the sample: newly diagnosed, previously untreated cHL patient sample. After thawing, PBMCs were subjected to magnetic negative selection to isolate CD8+ T cells. Sequenced sample: CD8+ T cells from blood. These receptors were obtained from a human donor with classical Hodgkin lymphoma.

V usage is TRBV5-6 and J usage is TRBJ1-2; a weak D match, TRBD1 (6 bases). The CDR3 contains 15 residues. The V end was cut by 3 bases, the J end by 4 bases, with 16 bases between. Looked up from germline, CDR1 is SGHDT and CDR2 is YYEEEE. The CDR3 DNA sequence: TGTGCCAGCAGCTCGTTCGGGAACAGGGTCTATGGCTACACCTTC. This codes for CASSSFGNRVYGYTF.

V is TRBV7-7 and J is TRBJ2-5; D unclear. The CDR3 sequence is 14 residues long. CDR1 is SSHAT and CDR2 is FNYEAQ in the germline V gene (reference sequence). Between the trimmed V and J ends, which lost 5 bases and 1 base, there was a span of 11 bases. The CDR3 DNA is TGTGCCAGCAGCCGCCGTTCAGGCCAAGAGACCCAGTACTTC. Translated: CASSRRSGQETQYF.

This chain links TRBV29-1 with TRBJ2-7; 9 nucleotides match TRBD2. This CDR3 region has 15 residues. V was pared by 6 bases and J by 2 bases, with 11 bases of the junction left unmatched. Germline V gene sequence: CDR1 SQVTM, CDR2 ANQGSEA. The CDR3 is CSVGSGAGGPYEQYF. The CDR3 DNA reads TGCAGCGTGGGATCGGGCGCGGGGGGGCCCTACGAGCAGTACTTC.

This chain joins TRBV9 and TRBJ2-5; TRBD2 matches at 11 bases. Trimming removed 0 bases from V and 4 bases from J; junction bases left unmatched: 5. This CDR3 has 16 residues. CDR1 is SGDLS and CDR2 is YYNGEE in the germline V gene. The CDR3 DNA reads TGTGCCAGCAGCGTAGAGTTAGCGGGGGGGCGAGAGACCCAGTACTTC. Translating gives CASSVELAGGRETQYF. Combining the CDR3 with reference TRBV9 and TRBJ2-5 gives the whole variable domain DSGVTQTPKHLITATGQRVTLRCSPRSGDLSVYWYQQSLDQGLQFLIQYYNGEERAKGNILERFSAQQFPDLHSELNLSSLELGDSALYFCASSVELAGGRETQYFGPGTRLLVL.

The rearrangement joins TRBV9 to TRBJ1-1; D gene uncertain. V lost 4 bases to trimming and J lost 3 bases, with 13 bases between them. This CDR3 has 14 amino acids. Germline CDR1 and CDR2: SGDLS and YYNGEE. The chain's CDR3 is CASSSAVRYTEAFF. CDR3 sequence (DNA): TGTGCCAGCAGCAGCGCGGTGAGGTACACTGAAGCTTTCTTT.

CDR3 sequence reads: CASSRPGGRTDTQYF. The CDR3 coding sequence is TGTGCCAGCAGCCGCCCTGGGGGACGGACAGATACGCAGTATTTT. The chain uses TRBV7-9 and TRBJ2-3; either TRBD1 or TRBD2 may fit D (5 bases each). Germline V gene sequence: CDR1 SEHNR, CDR2 FQNEAQ (reference sequence). Trimming removed 5 bases from V and 3 bases from J, with 15 bases in between. CDR3 length equals 15 residues.

The chain is built from TRBV4-1 and TRBJ2-5, with 7 nucleotides matching TRBD2. The CDR3 length is 14 residues. Looked up from germline, CDR1 is MGHRA and CDR2 is YSYEKL. The ends lost 4 bases at V and 0 bases at J; junction bases unmatched: 2. The CDR3 region is CASSPRGDQETQYF. In DNA, the CDR3 is TGCGCCAGCAGCCCCCGGGGGGACCAAGAGACCCAGTACTTC.

The chain has TRBV5-1 and TRBJ1-3; TRBD1 is a possible D gene (6 bases). The CDR3 spans 16 residues. The germline gives CDR1 SGHRS, CDR2 YFSETQ. Trimming shortened V by 2 bases and J by 1 base, and 13 bases separated the two germline ends. The CDR3 nucleotides are TGCGCCAGCAGCTTTCAGGGGAGCGCATCTGGAAACACCATATATTTT. This sequence encodes CASSFQGSASGNTIYF.

V is TRBV28 and J is TRBJ1-5, with D hard to call. The CDR3 loop spans 12 amino acids. Trimming left V 8 bases short and J 3 bases short, with 8 bases between. Germline CDR1 is MDHEN and CDR2 is SYDVKM. The CDR3 nucleotides are TGTGCCAGCGGTAGGGTCAATCAGCCCCAGCATTTT. Translating it yields CASGRVNQPQHF.

The chain carries TRBV9 and TRBJ2-3, with 9 positions matching TRBD2. Germline V gives CDR1 SGDLS, CDR2 YYNGEE. The CDR3 spans 16 residues. The V gene end was trimmed by 1 base and the J gene end by 4 bases; junction bases not matched to a gene: 7. CDR3 sequence: CASSVTRAGGPDTQYF. The CDR3 DNA sequence: TGTGCCAGCAGCGTAACTAGGGCGGGGGGGCCAGATACGCAGTATTTT.

CDR3 bases: TGTGCCAGCAGTTTTCTGGGGGCGGGTGAGCAGTACTTC. It yields the protein CASSFLGAGEQYF. This rearrangement joins TRBV27 to TRBJ2-7; tentatively, D is TRBD1 (6 bases). The CDR3 has 13 amino acids. The germline V gene has CDR1 MNHEY and CDR2 SMNVEV (reference sequence). The V end was cut by 3 bases, the J end by 7 bases, with 13 bases between.

The gene calls are TRBV27 and TRBJ1-3, with 7 bases aligning to TRBD1. The ends lost 5 bases at V and 0 bases at J; junction bases unmatched: 13. The CDR3 extends over 18 amino acids. The germline gives CDR1 MNHEY, CDR2 SMNVEV (reference sequence). The CDR3 region is CASSHRDRGDPSGNTIYF. The CDR3 region has the DNA TGTGCCAGCAGTCACCGGGACAGAGGAGACCCCTCTGGAAACACCATATATTTT.

The chain couples TRBV11-2 to TRBJ2-3; possibly TRBD1 for D (5 bases). The V and J ends lost 5 bases and 4 bases respectively, with 25 bases between them. The germline V gene has CDR1 SGHAT and CDR2 FQNNGV. The CDR3 loop spans 18 amino acids. The CDR3 loop reads CASSDHLGAWRSADTQYF. In DNA, the CDR3 is TGTGCCAGCAGCGACCACTTAGGGGCGTGGAGATCTGCAGATACGCAGTATTTT.

This chain links TRBV4-2 with TRBJ2-5; tentatively, D is TRBD1 (7 bases). Germline V gives CDR1 LGHNA, CDR2 YNFKEQ. V lost 1 base and J 1 base, leaving 10 bases between the germline ends. This CDR3 spans 15 amino acids. For the CDR3, the DNA is TGTGCCAGCAGCCAAGGGAGGGACAGCCAAGAGACCCAGTACTTC. It encodes CASSQGRDSQETQYF.

J is TRBJ1-2 and V is TRBV6-1; D may be TRBD1 (6 bases). This CDR3 has 15 amino acids. With 0 bases removed from V and 7 bases from J, the gap between germline ends came to 15 bases. In germline, CDR1 is MNHNS, CDR2 SASEGT. The CDR3, as DNA: TGTGCCAGCAGTGAAGCGCTTCACAGGGAGGCTGGCTACACCTTC. This gives the protein CASSEALHREAGYTF.

This chain links TRBV29-1 with TRBJ2-3; 7 nucleotides align to TRBD1. V lost 5 bases to trimming and J lost 2 bases; unmatched junction nucleotides: 10. The CDR3 consists of 15 residues. The germline gives CDR1 SQVTM, CDR2 ANQGSEA. The chain's CDR3 is CSVPAGGRYTDTQYF. The CDR3 DNA follows: TGCAGCGTTCCCGCAGGGGGTCGTTACACAGATACGCAGTATTTT.

The V gene is TRBV18, the J gene TRBJ2-3, with D possibly matching TRBD2 (6 bases). V was shortened by 3 bases and J by 2 bases, with 9 bases between the two germline ends. The CDR3 consists of 14 residues. The germline V gene encodes CDR1 KGHSH and CDR2 LQKENI. CDR3 DNA sequence: TGTGCCAGCTCACCCCCGGGGGACACAGATACGCAGTATTTT. Translating it yields CASSPPGDTDTQYF.

This rearrangement joins TRBV6-5 to TRBJ2-7; TRBD1 aligns across 10 bases. J lost 6 bases, V lost 5 bases, and 4 bases had no gene match. Germline V CDR1 and CDR2: MNHEY, SVGAGI. The CDR3 covers 13 residues. CDR3 sequence reads: CASSLGQGGEQYF. The DNA of the CDR3 is TGTGCCAGCAGTCTCGGACAGGGGGGCGAGCAGTACTTC.

This chain uses TRBV7-8 with TRBJ2-7, with no clear D. Germline V gene data show CDR1 as SGHVS and CDR2 as FQNEAQ. Trimming took 1 base from V and 5 from J, leaving 3 bases between them. This CDR3 is built from 11 residues. CDR3 sequence reads: CASSLVDEQYF. For the CDR3, the DNA is TGTGCCAGCAGCTTAGTGGACGAGCAGTACTTC.

The rearrangement uses TRBV7-8 and TRBJ2-3, with D possibly matching TRBD1 (6 bases). CDR3 length: 14 residues. V lost 6 bases to trimming and J lost 1 base, with 11 bases between them. CDR1 is SGHVS and CDR2 is FQNEAQ in the germline V gene. CDR3 sequence (DNA): TGTGCCAGCAGTCACGCAGGGGGCACAGATACGCAGTATTTT. This gives the protein CASSHAGGTDTQYF. The variable domain in full, with the rest retrieved from reference TRBV7-8 and TRBJ2-3, is GAGVSQSPRYKVAKRGQDVALRCDPISGHVSLFWYQQALGQGPEFLTYFQNEAQLDKSGLPSDRFFAERPEGSVSTLKIQRTQQEDSAVYLCASSHAGGTDTQYFGPGTRLTVL.